This T cell receptor (beta chain) was retrieved from a study of OX40 agonist ivuxolimab in advanced cancers. Study-wide context: Of mixed ages from about 23 to 90 and averaging roughly 60 years, the group was almost 85% male. Study-level results: Clonal expansion was among the lowest in partial responders at 0.1-3.0 mg/kg, especially CD8+. Expanded clones tended on average to be more numerous among CD8+ T cells than CD4+.

CDR1 and CDR2 (germline): LNHDA, SQIVND (reference sequence). V lost 9 bases to trimming and J lost 5 bases, with 9 bases between them. This CDR3 is 11 amino acids long. In regard to this clone: Its antigen is unidentified. This sample includes further DNA sequences coding for the same CDR3.

Profiled with immunoSEQ multiplex PCR; TCRdb holds only in-frame clones, not every one. Seen here are around 40,000 clones, more than 70% observed once, and the top ten hold about 5.5%. V gene TRBV19 combines with J gene TRBJ2-3; no clear D gene. Sequencing was performed on CD4+ or CD8+ T cells sorted from blood, taken in a trial of the OX40 agonist ivuxolimab. The TCR sequence derives from an adult with an advanced solid tumor such as melanoma, head and neck, liver or kidney cancer. This chain's CDR3 is CASTSRDTQYF. For the CDR3, the DNA is TGTGCCAGCACCTCGCGAGATACGCAGTATTTT.